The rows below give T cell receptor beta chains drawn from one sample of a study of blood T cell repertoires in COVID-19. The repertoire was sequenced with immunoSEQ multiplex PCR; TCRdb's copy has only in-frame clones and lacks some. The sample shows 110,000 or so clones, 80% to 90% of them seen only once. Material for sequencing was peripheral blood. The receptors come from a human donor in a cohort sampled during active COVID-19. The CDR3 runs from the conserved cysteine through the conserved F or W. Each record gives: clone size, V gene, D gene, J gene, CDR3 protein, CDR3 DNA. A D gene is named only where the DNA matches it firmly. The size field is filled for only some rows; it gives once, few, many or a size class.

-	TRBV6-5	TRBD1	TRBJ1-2	CASRGQGTYGYTF	TGTGCCAGCAGAGGACAGGGCACCTATGGCTACACCTTC
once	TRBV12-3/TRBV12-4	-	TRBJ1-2	CATWDLVYGYTF	TGTGCCACATGGGACTTAGTCTATGGCTACACCTTC
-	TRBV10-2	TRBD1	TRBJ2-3	CASRGQGSTDTQYF	TGCGCCAGCAGGGGACAGGGAAGCACAGATACGCAGTATTTT
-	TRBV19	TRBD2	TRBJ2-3	CASSSERDTDTQYF	TGTGCCAGTAGTTCCGAGCGGGACACAGATACGCAGTATTTT
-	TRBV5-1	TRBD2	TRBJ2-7	CASSTGTSAFNEQYF	TGCGCCAGCAGCACGGGGACTAGCGCGTTCAACGAGCAGTACTTC
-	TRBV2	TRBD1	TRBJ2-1	CASSGDRGHNEQFF	TGTGCCAGCAGCGGGGACAGGGGGCACAATGAGCAGTTCTTC
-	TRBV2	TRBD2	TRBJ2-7	CASSSGSAGGYEQYF	TGTGCCAGCAGCTCGGGGTCCGCGGGAGGCTACGAGCAGTACTTC
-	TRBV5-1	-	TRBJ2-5	CASSPQQETQYF	TGCGCCAGCAGCCCTCAGCAAGAGACCCAGTACTTC
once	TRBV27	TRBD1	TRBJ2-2	CASSLIGGFGELFF	TGTGCCAGCAGTTTAATAGGGGGCTTCGGGGAGCTGTTTTTT
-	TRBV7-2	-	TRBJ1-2	CASSFSGGAAGYTF	TGTGCCAGCAGCTTTAGCGGGGGCGCGGCGGGCTACACCTTC
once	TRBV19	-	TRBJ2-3	CASSPAEGPITDTQYF	TGTGCCAGTTCCCCGGCGGAGGGACCGATCACAGATACGCAGTATTTT
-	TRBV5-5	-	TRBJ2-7	CASSTGQPYEQYF	TGTGCCAGCAGCACCGGACAGCCCTACGAGCAGTACTTC
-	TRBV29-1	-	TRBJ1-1	CSETTGPQAFF	TGCAGCGAGACAACAGGTCCTCAGGCTTTCTTT
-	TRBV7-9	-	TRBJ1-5	CASSNGRKGSQPQHF	TGTGCCAGCAGCAACGGTCGGAAAGGGAGCCAGCCCCAGCATTTT
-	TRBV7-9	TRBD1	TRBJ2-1	CASSFGDRGKFF	TGTGCCAGCAGCTTTGGGGACAGGGGGAAGTTCTTC
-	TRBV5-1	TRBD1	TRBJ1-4	CASSLEGQGNEKLFF	TGCGCCAGCAGCTTGGAGGGACAGGGAAACGAAAAACTGTTTTTT
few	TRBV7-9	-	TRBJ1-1	CASSLGLGPNTEAFF	TGTGCCAGCAGCTTAGGATTGGGGCCTAACACTGAAGCTTTCTTT
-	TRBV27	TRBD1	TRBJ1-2	CASSSAGTGVLVGYTF	TGTGCCAGCAGTTCAGCCGGGACAGGGGTTTTGGTTGGCTACACCTTC
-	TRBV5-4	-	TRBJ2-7	CASSLVAGAVEQYF	TGTGCCAGCAGCTTGGTAGCAGGGGCTGTGGAGCAGTACTTC
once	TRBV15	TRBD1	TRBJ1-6	CATSFRQGNSPLHF	TGTGCCACCAGCTTCCGACAGGGGAATTCACCCCTCCACTTT
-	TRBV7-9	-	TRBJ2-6	CASSPSTGAGGANVLTF	TGTGCCAGCAGCCCGTCAACAGGGGCGGGAGGGGCCAACGTCCTGACTTTC
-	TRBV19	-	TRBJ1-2	CASSSGGSGTPTPYTF	TGTGCCAGTAGTAGCGGGGGTTCCGGGACACCGACGCCGTACACCTTC
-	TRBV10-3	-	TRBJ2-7	CAIGGTDSYEQYF	TGTGCCATCGGGGGAACGGACAGCTACGAGCAGTACTTC
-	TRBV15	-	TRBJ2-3	CATSSGGRQGLRTDTQYF	TGTGCCACCAGCAGCGGGGGTCGACAGGGTCTACGCACAGATACGCAGTATTTT
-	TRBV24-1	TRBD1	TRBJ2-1	CATSDRQGSGLNEQFF	TGTGCCACCAGTGACAGACAGGGTTCAGGCCTAAATGAGCAGTTCTTC
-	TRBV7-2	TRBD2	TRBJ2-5	CASRLRSGGALKTQYF	TGTGCCAGCAGATTGAGAAGCGGGGGGGCCCTGAAGACCCAGTACTTC
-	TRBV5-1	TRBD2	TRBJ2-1	CASSSQGLAGGINEQFF	TGCGCCAGCAGCTCCCAGGGACTAGCGGGAGGTATAAATGAGCAGTTCTTC
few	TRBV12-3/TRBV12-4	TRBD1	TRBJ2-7	CASTPKGQGKQYF	TGTGCCAGCACACCCAAGGGACAGGGAAAGCAGTACTTC
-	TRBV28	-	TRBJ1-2	CASTQGVWNYGYTF	TGTGCCAGTACACAGGGAGTGTGGAACTATGGCTACACCTTC